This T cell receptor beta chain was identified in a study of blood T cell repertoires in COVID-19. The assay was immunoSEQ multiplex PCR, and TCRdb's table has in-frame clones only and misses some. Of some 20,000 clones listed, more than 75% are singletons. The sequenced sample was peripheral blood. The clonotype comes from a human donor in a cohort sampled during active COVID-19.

The chain's CDR3 is CASSQGTQPQHF. The CDR3 DNA follows: TGTGCCAGCAGCCAGGGCACTCAGCCCCAGCATTTT. This rearrangement joins TRBV7-9 to TRBJ1-5; D is possibly TRBD1 (5 bases). CDR1 and CDR2 (germline): SEHNR, FQNEAQ (reference sequence). The V and J ends lost 5 bases and 6 bases respectively, with 8 bases between them. CDR3 length equals 12 residues.